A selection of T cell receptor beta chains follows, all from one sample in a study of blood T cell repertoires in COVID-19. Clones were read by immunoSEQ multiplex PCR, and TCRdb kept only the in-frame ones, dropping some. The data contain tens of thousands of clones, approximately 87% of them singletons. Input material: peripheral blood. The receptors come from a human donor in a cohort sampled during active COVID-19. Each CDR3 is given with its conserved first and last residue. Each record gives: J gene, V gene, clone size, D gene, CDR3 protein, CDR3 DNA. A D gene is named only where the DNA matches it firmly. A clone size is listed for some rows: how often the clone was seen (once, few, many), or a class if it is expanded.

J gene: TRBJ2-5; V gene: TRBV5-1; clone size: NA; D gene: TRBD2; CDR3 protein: CASSAGWRGGTQETQYF; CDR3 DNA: TGCGCCAGCAGCGCCGGATGGCGGGGGGGAACCCAAGAGACCCAGTACTTC
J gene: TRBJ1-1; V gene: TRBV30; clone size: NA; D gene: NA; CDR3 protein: CAWSFKSADKNTEAFF; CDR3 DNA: TGTGCCTGGAGTTTTAAAAGTGCGGACAAGAACACTGAAGCTTTCTTT
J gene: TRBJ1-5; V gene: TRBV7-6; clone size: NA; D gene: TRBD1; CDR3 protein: CASSLRMETGWFNQPQHF; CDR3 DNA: TGTGCCAGCAGCTTACGTATGGAGACAGGGTGGTTCAATCAGCCCCAGCATTTT
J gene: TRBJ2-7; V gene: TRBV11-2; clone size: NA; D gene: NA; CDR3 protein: CASSSTYEQYF; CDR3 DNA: TGTGCCAGCAGCTCCACTTACGAGCAGTACTTC
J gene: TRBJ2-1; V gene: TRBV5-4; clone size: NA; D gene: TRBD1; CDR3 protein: CASSLGGQGSNEQFF; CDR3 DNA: TGTGCCAGCAGCTTGGGGGGACAGGGGAGCAATGAGCAGTTCTTC
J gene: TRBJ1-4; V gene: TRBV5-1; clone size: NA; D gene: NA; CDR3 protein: CASSPDRGGEKLFF; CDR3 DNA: TGCGCCAGCAGCCCGGACAGAGGTGGGGAAAAACTGTTTTTT
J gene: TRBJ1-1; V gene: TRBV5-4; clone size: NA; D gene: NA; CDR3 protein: CASSLLGENTEAFF; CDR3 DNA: TGTGCCAGCAGCTTACTTGGAGAGAACACTGAAGCTTTCTTT
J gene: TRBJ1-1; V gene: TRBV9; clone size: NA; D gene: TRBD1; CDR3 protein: CASSARTGGNTEAFF; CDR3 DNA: TGTGCCAGCAGCGCCCGGACAGGGGGGAACACTGAAGCTTTCTTT
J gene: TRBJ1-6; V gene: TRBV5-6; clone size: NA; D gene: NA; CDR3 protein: CASSYAGVKNSPLHF; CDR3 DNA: TGTGCCAGCAGCTACGCCGGGGTTAAAAATTCACCCCTCCACTTT
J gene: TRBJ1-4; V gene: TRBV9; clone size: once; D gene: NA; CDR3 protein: CASSVDVGQPNEKLFF; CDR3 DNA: TGTGCCAGCAGCGTAGATGTGGGGCAGCCTAATGAAAAACTGTTTTTT
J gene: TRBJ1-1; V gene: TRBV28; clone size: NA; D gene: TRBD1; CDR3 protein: CASSTGGGNTEAFF; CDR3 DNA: TGTGCCAGCAGTACAGGGGGAGGGAACACTGAAGCTTTCTTT
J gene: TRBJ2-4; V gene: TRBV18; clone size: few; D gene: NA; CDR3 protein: CASSPLEPGIAKNIQYF; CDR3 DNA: TGTGCCAGCTCACCCTTAGAGCCAGGGATAGCCAAAAACATTCAGTACTTC
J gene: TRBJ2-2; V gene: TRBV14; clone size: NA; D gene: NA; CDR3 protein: CASSQAPVNTGELFF; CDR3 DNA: TGTGCCAGCAGCCAAGCCCCAGTTAACACCGGGGAGCTGTTTTTT
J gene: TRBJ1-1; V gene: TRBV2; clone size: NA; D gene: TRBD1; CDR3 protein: CATPDRGPWNTEAFF; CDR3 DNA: TGTGCCACCCCCGACAGGGGGCCTTGGAACACTGAAGCTTTCTTT
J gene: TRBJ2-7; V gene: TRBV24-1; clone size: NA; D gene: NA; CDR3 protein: CATSGLKPGQRYHEQYF; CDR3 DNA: TGTGCCACCAGTGGTCTTAAGCCGGGACAACGCTACCACGAGCAGTACTTC
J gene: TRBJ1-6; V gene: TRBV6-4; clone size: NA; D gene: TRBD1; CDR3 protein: CASSDSRTGSLHF; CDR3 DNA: TGTGCCAGCAGTGACTCCAGGACAGGGTCCCTCCACTTT
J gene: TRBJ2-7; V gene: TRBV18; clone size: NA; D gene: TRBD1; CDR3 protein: CASSQGTAPVYEQYF; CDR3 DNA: TGTGCCAGCTCACAGGGGACAGCCCCTGTATACGAGCAGTACTTC
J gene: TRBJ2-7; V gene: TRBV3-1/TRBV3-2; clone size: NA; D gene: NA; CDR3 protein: CASSSTYEQYF; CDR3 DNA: TGTGCCAGCAGCAGCACCTACGAGCAGTACTTC
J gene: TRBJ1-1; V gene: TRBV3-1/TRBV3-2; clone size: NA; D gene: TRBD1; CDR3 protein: CASSHQAQGAEAFF; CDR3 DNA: TGTGCCAGCAGCCACCAGGCTCAGGGGGCGGAAGCTTTCTTT